This paragraph covers one TCR beta chain sequence. What this receptor recognizes is not known. No base-level quality is on record; no much larger clone is a single base apart. The sample originates from a study of T cells after yellow fever vaccination (dated by TCRdb to about 2019). Regarding the research as a whole: Libraries from fractions with low cell numbers were prepared with the SMART-Seq v4 Ultra Low Input RNA kit. Bulk TCR alpha and beta repertoires were sequenced longitudinally to track T-cell clones before and after primary and booster YFV17D yellow fever vaccination. Two healthy male donors, one aged 18 to 29 and one aged 30 to 40 years, made up the cohort. Bulk PBMC replicates and cell subsets were isolated from blood drawn at multiple timepoints before and after both primary and secondary immunization. What the study reported, not specific to this receptor: FACS-sorted repertoires could contain abundant contaminating clonotypes from the bulk population, so computational filtering was required. Most clones expanded after primary vaccination (around 96% of CD4 and around 89% of CD8) were re-detected after the booster, suggesting that broad memory maintenance occurred. The study included only a couple of donors, which limits how far the findings can be generalized. Compared with the primary T-cell response, the secondary T-cell response was weaker but faster, peaking on day 5 rather than day 15. A small fraction of clonotypes appeared in both the CD4 and CD8 compartments, likely as a result of convergent recombination.

This specimen's treatment or condition label, per the study, means: live attenuated yellow fever vaccine strain. PBMCs were isolated from peripheral blood using a standard Ficoll-Paque protocol. CD4 and CD8 T-cell fractions were isolated with Dynabeads CD4 and CD8 positive selection kits. TriZol was used to extract RNA from bulk PBMCs, CD4 and CD8 fractions, and dextramer-positive and dextramer-negative fractions. V and J lose 0 bases and 5 bases, and a span of 4 bases separates them. Looking up the germline V gene yields CDR1 LGHNT and CDR2 FRNRAP. From its cysteine to its phenylalanine, the CDR3 spans 12 amino acids. Only the CDR3 DNA is retained, 36 bases long and in frame from the first base. TCR cDNA was synthesized by 5'RACE template switching, through which a universal primer site and unique molecular identifiers were introduced. Priming of cDNA synthesis was performed from both the TCR alpha and TCR beta constant segments. Library amplification involved two PCR steps, and the second step added sample barcodes and sequencing adapters. Sequencing of libraries was performed on Illumina HiSeq 2500 (2x100 bp) or NovaSeq (2x150 bp). As for how the authors treated the data: MIGEC handled demultiplexing of reads and collapsing into UMI consensus sequences, while MiXCR performed V(D)J alignment. Vaccine-responding clonotypes were defined with edgeR using replicate PBMC samples, requiring FDR below 0.01 and a log2 fold change above 5 up to day 15. Each bulk clonotype received a CD4 or CD8 identity based on whether the sequenced CD4 or CD8 repertoire contained that clonotype at higher abundance. TCRdb reanalyzed the raw reads on its own, using fastp at Q25 for trimming and MiXCR for clone calling, and kept in-frame beta chains. Rows are unified per CDR3 protein, each entry keeping the most common DNA and genes. TCRdb's processing, not the authors', yielded these V and J calls. The sample table holds 150,000 to 200,000 distinct CDR3 sequences, of which 5.5% to 8% were seen once. The ten largest clones represent about 2.8% of the sample.

The sample consisted of CD4+ T cells sorted from PBMCs, taken on the day of the first yellow fever vaccination. The rearranged chain carries TRBV12-5 and TRBJ2-5; the D gene cannot be named for sure. The sequence came from a man aged 18-30 years who received the YFV17D yellow fever vaccine. The CDR3 region reads CASGLVGETQYF. The nucleotides read TGTGCTAGTGGTTTGGTAGGGGAGACCCAGTACTTC.